This T cell receptor beta chain was recorded in a study of OX40 agonist ivuxolimab in advanced cancers. Regarding the study as a whole: CD8+ T cells showed, on average, more clonal expansion than CD4+ cells.

V shed 6 bases, J shed 1 base, and the junction held 2 bases outside the gene matches. Germline lookup yields CDR1 SQVTM and CDR2 ANQGSEA. The CDR3 runs 12 residues. Clones were sequenced by immunoSEQ multiplex PCR, and TCRdb holds only the in-frame ones, with some missing. This table holds around 84,000 clones, 85% to 95% found once. As to this clone: Its target is unknown.

The sequence derives from an adult with an advanced solid tumor such as melanoma, head and neck, liver or kidney cancer. This sequence joins TRBV29-1 and TRBJ2-5; 7 nucleotides align to TRBD1. This specimen was CD4+ or CD8+ T cells sorted from blood, taken in a trial of the OX40 agonist ivuxolimab. The CDR3: CSVSGGQETQYF. The CDR3 DNA sequence: TGCAGCGTGTCAGGGGGCCAAGAGACCCAGTACTTC.